Each of the 12 T cell receptor beta chains below was sequenced from the same sample in a study of T cell changes during pregnancy in multiple sclerosis. Sequencing was performed with immunoSEQ multiplex PCR; in TCRdb, only in-frame clones are kept and a portion is missing. The top ten clones hold around 1.2% of a sample with 100,000 or so clones, more than 90% of them seen once. This material consisted of peripheral blood, taken in the second trimester of pregnancy. The receptors come from a female donor with multiple sclerosis, enrolled in a pregnancy study.

The CDR3, as DNA: TGCGCCAGCAGCCAAGAGCTCGGGAAAGAGACCCAGTACTTC. This encodes CASSQELGKETQYF. The chain has TRBV4-1 and TRBJ2-5, with a tentative D call TRBD2 (5 bases). The V gene lost 0 bases and the J gene lost 3 bases, with 8 bases spanning the gap. The CDR3 contains 14 residues. Per the germline V gene, CDR1 is MGHRA and CDR2 is YSYEKL.

V and J are TRBV6-1 and TRBJ1-1; 7 bases are shared with TRBD1. The trim removed 6 bases at V and 0 bases at J, leaving 7 bases unmatched. The CDR3 is 15 amino acids. Per germline, CDR1 MNHNS and CDR2 SASEGT. The CDR3 loop is CASRRGTEMNTEAFF. CDR3 DNA sequence: TGTGCCAGCAGAAGGGGGACAGAGATGAACACTGAAGCTTTCTTT.

The chain couples TRBV19 to TRBJ1-1; D might be TRBD1 (5 bases). V lost 9 bases and J lost 0, with 14 bases in between. The CDR3 is 14 amino acids. Germline lookup yields CDR1 LNHDA and CDR2 SQIVND (reference sequence). The CDR3 region is CASEDGGVNTEAFF. The CDR3 DNA reads as TGTGCCAGCGAGGACGGAGGGGTGAACACTGAAGCTTTCTTT.

CDR3 region: CASSLLVRGSGSYNSPLHF. The CDR3 DNA reads TGTGCCAGCAGTTTATTGGTCAGGGGTTCGGGGTCCTATAATTCACCCCTCCACTTT. The chain is built from TRBV27 and TRBJ1-6, with TRBD1 as a possible D gene (6 bases). V was pared by 1 base and J by 1 base, with 17 bases between. The length of the CDR3 is 19 residues. Germline CDR1 MNHEY, CDR2 SMNVEV (reference sequence).

The count of this clone is one. The rearrangement uses TRBV19 and TRBJ1-1; D unresolved. Germline assignment: CDR1 LNHDA and CDR2 SQIVND (reference sequence). This CDR3 contains 16 residues. With 5 bases removed from V and 1 base from J, the gap between germline ends came to 17 bases. CDR3 nucleotides: TGTGCCAGTAGTCCCTCCGACGCCCCGGGGAACACTGAAGCTTTCTTT. This translates into CASSPSDAPGNTEAFF.

This chain joins TRBV10-3 and TRBJ2-1; maybe TRBD1 (6 bases). The CDR3 length is 17 residues. In germline, CDR1 is ENHRY, CDR2 SYGVKD. V was trimmed by 0 bases and J by 0 bases, leaving 12 bases between them. CDR3 DNA sequence: TGTGCCATCAGTGAGTCAGTGGGGGCCAGCTCCTACAATGAGCAGTTCTTC. Amino acids: CAISESVGASSYNEQFF.

V and J are TRBV6-5 and TRBJ2-7; D gene unclear. Per the germline V gene, CDR1 is MNHEY and CDR2 is SVGAGI. The CDR3 runs to 13 residues. V was clipped by 7 bases and J by 3 bases, with 13 bases between them. In DNA form, the CDR3 reads TGTGCCAGCAAGATCGACGCAGGCTACGAGCAGTACTTC. This gives the protein CASKIDAGYEQYF.

V usage is TRBV5-1 and J usage is TRBJ1-5, with 7 bases fitting TRBD1. CDR1 is SGHRS and CDR2 is YFSETQ in the germline V gene. V was pared by 4 bases and J by 5 bases, with 6 bases of the junction left unmatched. CDR3 length: 14 residues. The CDR3 nucleotides are TGCGCCAGCAGCACGGGACAGTTGGATCAGCCCCAGCATTTT. Amino acid sequence: CASSTGQLDQPQHF.

The rearrangement links TRBV29-1 to TRBJ2-5, with D possibly matching TRBD1 (6 bases). CDR1 is SQVTM and CDR2 is ANQGSEA in the germline V gene. The V and J ends lost 4 bases and 5 bases respectively, with 20 bases between them. The CDR3 covers 15 residues. The CDR3 protein is CSVGSSRGGVETQYF. The CDR3 region has the DNA TGCAGCGTTGGAAGTTCGAGAGGGGGTGTGGAGACCCAGTACTTC. Together with reference TRBV29-1 and TRBJ2-5, the CDR3 gives the full variable domain: SAVISQKPSRDICQRGTSLTIQCQVDSQVTMMFWYRQQPGQSLTLIATANQGSEATYESGFVIDKFPISRPNLTFSTLTVSNMSPEDSSIYLCSVGSSRGGVETQYFGPGTRLLVL.

The rearrangement joins TRBV5-1 to TRBJ2-5, with 12 nucleotides matching TRBD1. The junction had 11 bases not matched to a gene; V was cut back by 0 bases and J by 5 bases. Germline V CDR1 and CDR2: SGHRS, YFSETQ. The CDR3 totals 18 residues. CDR3 DNA: TGCGCCAGCAGCTTGGCCTCTTGGGACAGGGGGCGCGGGGAGACCCAGTACTTC. Its protein is CASSLASWDRGRGETQYF. The full variable domain, rest sourced from reference TRBV5-1 and TRBJ2-5, is KAGVTQTPRYLIKTRGQQVTLSCSPISGHRSVSWYQQTPGQGLQFLFEYFSETQRNKGNFPGRFSGRQFSNSRSEMNVSTLELGDSALYLCASSLASWDRGRGETQYFGPGTRLLVL.

This clone came up a few times. This sequence joins TRBV28 and TRBJ1-2, with D unresolved. V lost 6 bases to trimming and J lost 0 bases, with 23 bases between them. Germline assignment: CDR1 MDHEN and CDR2 SYDVKM. CDR3 size: 18 residues. The CDR3: CASSFLGRGGPTNYGYTF. CDR3 sequence (DNA): TGTGCCAGCAGCTTCCTTGGCCGGGGAGGCCCAACTAACTATGGCTACACCTTC.

The genes are TRBV7-9 and TRBJ2-1, with unresolved D. The germline gives CDR1 SEHNR, CDR2 FQNEAQ (reference sequence). The CDR3 runs 14 residues. V dropped 2 bases and J dropped 7 bases, with 12 bases sitting between them. The CDR3 protein is CASSLFPRGNEQFF. CDR3 bases: TGTGCCAGCAGCTTATTCCCTAGAGGTAATGAGCAGTTCTTC.